Included here is one TCR beta chain sequence, with context. Clones were read by immunoSEQ multiplex PCR, and TCRdb kept only the in-frame ones, dropping some. The table includes 140,000 to 150,000 clones, around 81% detected once. The data were obtained in a study of blood T cell repertoires in COVID-19. The wider study: PBMCs, B-cell-depleted T cells, or T cells provided the cDNA or gDNA that made up the material.

The CDR3 has 20 residues. J was trimmed by 0 bases and V by 0 bases; bases with no gene match: 11. Germline assignment: CDR1 SGHNT and CDR2 YYREEE (reference sequence). The sequenced sample consisted of peripheral blood. V and J are TRBV5-4 and TRBJ2-6; 8 bases match TRBD2. This receptor was obtained from a woman aged 40-49 years with active or convalescent COVID-19. The CDR3 DNA reads as TGTGCCAGCAGCTTGGTCGTTTCGGCGGGGGGCTTCTCTGGGGCCAACGTCCTGACTTTC. This translates into CASSLVVSAGGFSGANVLTF.